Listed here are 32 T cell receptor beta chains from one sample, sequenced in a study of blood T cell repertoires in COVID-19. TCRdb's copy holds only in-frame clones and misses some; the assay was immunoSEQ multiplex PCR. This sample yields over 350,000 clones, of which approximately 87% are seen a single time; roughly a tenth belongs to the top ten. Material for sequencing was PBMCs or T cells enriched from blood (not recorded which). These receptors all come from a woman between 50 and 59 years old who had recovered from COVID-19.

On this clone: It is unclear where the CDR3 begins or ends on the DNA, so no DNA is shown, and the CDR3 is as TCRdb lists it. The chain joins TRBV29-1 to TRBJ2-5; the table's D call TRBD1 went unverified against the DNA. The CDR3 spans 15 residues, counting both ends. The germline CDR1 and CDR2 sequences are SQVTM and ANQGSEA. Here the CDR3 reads CSVGFLAGVTETQYF.

CDR3 sequence reads: CASTPEQNNSPLHF. CDR3 coding DNA: TGTGCCAGCACCCCGGAGCAGAATAATTCACCCCTCCACTTT. This chain connects TRBV2 to TRBJ1-6, with D unresolved. Germline V CDR1 and CDR2: SNHLY, FYNNEI. The CDR3 extends over 14 amino acids. Trimming took 7 bases from V and 5 from J, leaving 12 bases between them.

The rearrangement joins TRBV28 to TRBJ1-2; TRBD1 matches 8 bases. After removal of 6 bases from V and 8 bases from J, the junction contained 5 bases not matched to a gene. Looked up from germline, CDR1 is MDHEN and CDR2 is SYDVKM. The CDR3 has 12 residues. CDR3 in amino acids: CASSLTGEGYTF. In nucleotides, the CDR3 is TGTGCCAGCAGCCTGACAGGGGAAGGCTACACCTTC.

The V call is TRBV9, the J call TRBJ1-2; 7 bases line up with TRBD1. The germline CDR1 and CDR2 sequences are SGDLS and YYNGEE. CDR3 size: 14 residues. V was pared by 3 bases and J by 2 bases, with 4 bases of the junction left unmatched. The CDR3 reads CASSEWGQNYGYTF. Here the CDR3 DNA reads TGTGCCAGCAGCGAGTGGGGACAGAACTATGGCTACACCTTC.

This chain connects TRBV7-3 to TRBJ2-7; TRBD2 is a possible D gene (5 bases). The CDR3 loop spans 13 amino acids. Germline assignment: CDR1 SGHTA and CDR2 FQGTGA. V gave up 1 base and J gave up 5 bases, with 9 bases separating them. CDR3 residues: CASSLMVGDEQYF. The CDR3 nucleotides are TGTGCCAGCAGCTTAATGGTGGGAGACGAGCAGTACTTC. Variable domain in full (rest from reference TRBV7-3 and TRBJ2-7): GAGVSQTPSNKVTEKGKYVELRCDPISGHTALYWYRQSLGQGPEFLIYFQGTGAADDSGLPNDRFFAVRPEGSVSTLKIQRTERGDSAVYLCASSLMVGDEQYFGPGTRLTVT.

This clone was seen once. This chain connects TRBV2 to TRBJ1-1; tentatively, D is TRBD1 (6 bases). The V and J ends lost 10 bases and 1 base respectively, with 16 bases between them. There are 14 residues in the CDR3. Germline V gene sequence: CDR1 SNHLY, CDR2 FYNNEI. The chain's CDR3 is CATPNRDPNTEAFF. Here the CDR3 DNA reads TGTGCCACTCCGAACAGGGACCCGAACACTGAAGCTTTCTTT.

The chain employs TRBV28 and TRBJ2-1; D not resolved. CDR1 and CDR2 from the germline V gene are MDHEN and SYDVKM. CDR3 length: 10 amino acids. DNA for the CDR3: TGTGCGGTAGAGTACAATGAGCAGTTCTTC. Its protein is CAVEYNEQFF.

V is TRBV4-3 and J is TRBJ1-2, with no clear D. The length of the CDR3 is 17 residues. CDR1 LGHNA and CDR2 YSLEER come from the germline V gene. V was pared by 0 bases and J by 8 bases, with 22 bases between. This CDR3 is CASSQELALRVLVGYTF. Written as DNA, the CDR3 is TGCGCCAGCAGCCAAGAGTTGGCCCTCCGGGTTTTAGTGGGCTACACCTTC.

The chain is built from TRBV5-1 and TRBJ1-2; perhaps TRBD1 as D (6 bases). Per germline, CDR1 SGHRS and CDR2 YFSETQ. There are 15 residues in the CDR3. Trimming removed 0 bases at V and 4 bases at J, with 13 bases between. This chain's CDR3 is CASSLGGGQSYGYTF. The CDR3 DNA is TGCGCCAGCAGCTTGGGGGGCGGACAGTCCTATGGCTACACCTTC.

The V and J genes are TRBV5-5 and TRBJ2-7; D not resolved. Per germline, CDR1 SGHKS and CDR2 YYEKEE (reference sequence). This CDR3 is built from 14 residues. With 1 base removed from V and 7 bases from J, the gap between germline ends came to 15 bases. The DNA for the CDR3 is TGTGCCAGCAGCTTGTACCTGGCAGGTTGGGAGCAGTACTTC. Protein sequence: CASSLYLAGWEQYF.

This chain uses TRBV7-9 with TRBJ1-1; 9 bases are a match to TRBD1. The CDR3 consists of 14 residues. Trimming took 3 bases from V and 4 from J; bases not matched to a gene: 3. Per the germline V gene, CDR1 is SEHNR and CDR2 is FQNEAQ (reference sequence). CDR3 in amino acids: CASSLDRGVTEAFF. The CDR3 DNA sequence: TGTGCCAGCAGCTTGGACAGGGGTGTCACTGAAGCTTTCTTT.

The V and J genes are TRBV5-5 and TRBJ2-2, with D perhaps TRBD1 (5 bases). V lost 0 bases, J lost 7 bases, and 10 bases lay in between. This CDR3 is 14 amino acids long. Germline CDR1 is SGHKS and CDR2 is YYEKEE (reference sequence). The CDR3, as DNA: TGTGCCAGCAGCTTGGAGGGGCCTCTCGGGGAGCTGTTTTTT. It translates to CASSLEGPLGELFF.

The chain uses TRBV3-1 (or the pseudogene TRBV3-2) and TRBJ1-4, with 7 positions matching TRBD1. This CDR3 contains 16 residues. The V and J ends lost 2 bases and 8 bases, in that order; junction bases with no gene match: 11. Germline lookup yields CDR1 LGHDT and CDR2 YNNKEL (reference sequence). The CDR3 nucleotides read TGTGCCAGCAGCCAAACCGAGGGGGCAGTTTACGAAAAACTGTTTTTT. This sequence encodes CASSQTEGAVYEKLFF.

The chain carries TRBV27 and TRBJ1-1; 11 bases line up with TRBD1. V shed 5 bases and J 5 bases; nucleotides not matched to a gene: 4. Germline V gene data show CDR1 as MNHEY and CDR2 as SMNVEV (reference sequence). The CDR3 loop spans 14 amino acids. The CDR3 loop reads CASSLDRGQTEAFF. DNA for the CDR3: TGTGCCAGCAGTCTGGACAGGGGGCAGACTGAAGCTTTCTTT.

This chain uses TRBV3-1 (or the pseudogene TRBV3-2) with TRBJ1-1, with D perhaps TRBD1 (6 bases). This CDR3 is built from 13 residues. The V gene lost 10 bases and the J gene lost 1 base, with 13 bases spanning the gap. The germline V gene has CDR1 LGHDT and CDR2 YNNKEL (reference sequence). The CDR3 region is CATSDRPNTEAFF. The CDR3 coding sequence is TGTGCCACATCCGACAGGCCGAACACTGAAGCTTTCTTT.

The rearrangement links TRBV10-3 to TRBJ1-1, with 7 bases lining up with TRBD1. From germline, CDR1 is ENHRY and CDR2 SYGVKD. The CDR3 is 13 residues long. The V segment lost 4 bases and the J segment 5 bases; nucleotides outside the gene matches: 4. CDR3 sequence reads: CAISVKDRTEAFF. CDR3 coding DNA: TGTGCCATCAGTGTGAAGGACAGGACTGAAGCTTTCTTT.

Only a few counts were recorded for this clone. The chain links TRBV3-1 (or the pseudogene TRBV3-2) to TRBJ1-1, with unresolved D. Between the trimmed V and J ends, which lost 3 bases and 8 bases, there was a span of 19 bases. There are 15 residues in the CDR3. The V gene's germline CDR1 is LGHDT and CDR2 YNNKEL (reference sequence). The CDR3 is CASSQTFTLQAEAFF. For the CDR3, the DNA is TGTGCCAGCAGCCAGACATTTACACTGCAGGCGGAAGCTTTCTTT.

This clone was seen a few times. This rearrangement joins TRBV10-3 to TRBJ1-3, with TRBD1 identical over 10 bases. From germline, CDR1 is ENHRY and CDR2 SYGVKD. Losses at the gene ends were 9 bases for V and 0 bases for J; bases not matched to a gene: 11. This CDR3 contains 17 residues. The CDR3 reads CAINSGTGVNSGNTIYF. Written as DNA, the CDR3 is TGTGCCATTAACTCCGGGACAGGGGTTAACTCTGGAAACACCATATATTTT.

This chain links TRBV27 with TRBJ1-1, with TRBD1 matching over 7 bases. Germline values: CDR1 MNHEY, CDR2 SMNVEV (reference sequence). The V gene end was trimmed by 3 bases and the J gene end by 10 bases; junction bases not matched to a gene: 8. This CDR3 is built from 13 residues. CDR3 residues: CASSLGKAGGAFF. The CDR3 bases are TGTGCCAGCAGTTTGGGAAAGGCAGGGGGAGCTTTCTTT.

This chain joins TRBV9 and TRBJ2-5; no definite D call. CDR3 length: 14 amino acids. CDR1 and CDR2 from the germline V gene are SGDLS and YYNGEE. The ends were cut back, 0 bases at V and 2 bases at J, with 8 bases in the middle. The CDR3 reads CASSVVPEQETQYF. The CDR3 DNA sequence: TGTGCCAGCAGCGTAGTTCCTGAGCAAGAGACCCAGTACTTC.

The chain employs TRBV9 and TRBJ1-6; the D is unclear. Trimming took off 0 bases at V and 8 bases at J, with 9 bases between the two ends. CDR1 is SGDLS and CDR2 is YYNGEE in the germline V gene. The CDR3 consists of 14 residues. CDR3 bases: TGTGCCAGCAGCGTAGGTGAGAAAGATTCACCCCTCCACTTT. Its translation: CASSVGEKDSPLHF.

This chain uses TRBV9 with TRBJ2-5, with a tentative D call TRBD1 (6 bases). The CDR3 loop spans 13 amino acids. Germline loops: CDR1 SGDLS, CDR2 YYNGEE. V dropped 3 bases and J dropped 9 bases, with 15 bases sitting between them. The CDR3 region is CASSAWDNRAQYF. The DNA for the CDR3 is TGTGCCAGCAGCGCCTGGGACAACAGGGCCCAGTACTTC.

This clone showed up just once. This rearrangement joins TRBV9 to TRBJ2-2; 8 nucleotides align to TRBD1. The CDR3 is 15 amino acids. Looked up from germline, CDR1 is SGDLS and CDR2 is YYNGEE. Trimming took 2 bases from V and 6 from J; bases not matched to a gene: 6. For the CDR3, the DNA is TGTGCCAGCAGCGTCGGACAGGGAGTGGCCGGGGAGCTGTTTTTT. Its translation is CASSVGQGVAGELFF.

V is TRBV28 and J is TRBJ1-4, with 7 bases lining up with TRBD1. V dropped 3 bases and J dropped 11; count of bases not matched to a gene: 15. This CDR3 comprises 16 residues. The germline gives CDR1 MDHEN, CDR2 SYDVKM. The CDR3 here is CASSFPSTGPLGKLFF. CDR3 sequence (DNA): TGTGCCAGCAGTTTTCCCTCGACAGGGCCCCTGGGGAAACTGTTTTTT.

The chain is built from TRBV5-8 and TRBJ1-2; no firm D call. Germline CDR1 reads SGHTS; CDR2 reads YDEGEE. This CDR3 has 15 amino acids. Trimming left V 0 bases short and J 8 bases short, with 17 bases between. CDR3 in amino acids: CASSLVYRGAIGYTF. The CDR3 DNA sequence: TGTGCCAGCAGCTTGGTTTACCGCGGCGCTATCGGCTACACCTTC.

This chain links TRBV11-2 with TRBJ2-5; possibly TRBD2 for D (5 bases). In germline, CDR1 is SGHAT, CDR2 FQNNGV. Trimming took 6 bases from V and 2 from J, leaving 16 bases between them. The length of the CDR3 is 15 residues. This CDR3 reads CASRPSGSGQETQYF. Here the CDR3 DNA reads TGTGCCAGCAGGCCATCGGGGTCGGGGCAAGAGACCCAGTACTTC.

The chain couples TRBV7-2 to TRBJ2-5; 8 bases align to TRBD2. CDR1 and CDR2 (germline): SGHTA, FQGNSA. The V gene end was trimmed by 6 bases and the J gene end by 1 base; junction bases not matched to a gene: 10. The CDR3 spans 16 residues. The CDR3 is CASSRVGGESQETQYF. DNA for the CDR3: TGTGCCAGCAGTCGAGTCGGGGGGGAGTCCCAAGAGACCCAGTACTTC. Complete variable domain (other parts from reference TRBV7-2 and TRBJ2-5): GAGVSQSPSNKVTEKGKDVELRCDPISGHTALYWYRQSLGQGLEFLIYFQGNSAPDKSGLPSDRFSAERTGGSVSTLTIQRTQQEDSAVYLCASSRVGGESQETQYFGPGTRLLVL.

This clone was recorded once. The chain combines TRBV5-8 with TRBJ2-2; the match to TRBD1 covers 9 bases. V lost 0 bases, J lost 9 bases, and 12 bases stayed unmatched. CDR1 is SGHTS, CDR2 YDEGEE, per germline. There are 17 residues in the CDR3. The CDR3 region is CASSLDLGQGVARELFF. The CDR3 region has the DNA TGTGCCAGCAGCTTGGATCTGGGACAGGGTGTGGCCCGGGAGCTGTTTTTT. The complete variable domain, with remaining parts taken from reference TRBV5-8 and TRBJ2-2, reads EAGVTQSPTHLIKTRGQQATLRCSPISGHTSVYWYQQALGLGLQFLLWYDEGEERNRGNFPPRFSGRQFPNYSSELNVNALELEDSALYLCASSLDLGQGVARELFFGEGSRLTVL.

CDR3 in DNA: TGTGCCAGCAGCTTTTCGGGACAGGGCGTAGGTCAGCCCCAGCATTTT. Translated: CASSFSGQGVGQPQHF. The chain is built from TRBV5-6 and TRBJ1-5, with 9 bases matching TRBD1. Germline V lookup: CDR1 SGHDT, CDR2 YYEEEE. The CDR3 spans 16 residues. J lost 6 bases, V lost 2 bases, and 9 bases had no gene match.

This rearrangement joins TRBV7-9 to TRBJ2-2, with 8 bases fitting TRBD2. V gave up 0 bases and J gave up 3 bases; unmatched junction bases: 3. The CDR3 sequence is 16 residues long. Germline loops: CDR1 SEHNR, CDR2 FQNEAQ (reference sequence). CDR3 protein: CASSLASGGYTGELFF. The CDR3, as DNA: TGTGCCAGCAGCTTAGCCAGCGGGGGATACACCGGGGAGCTGTTTTTT.

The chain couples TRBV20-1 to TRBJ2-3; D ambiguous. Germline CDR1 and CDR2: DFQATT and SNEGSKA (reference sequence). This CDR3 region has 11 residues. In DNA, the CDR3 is TGCAGCCCCTTCCGCACAGATACGCAGTATTTT. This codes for CSPFRTDTQYF.

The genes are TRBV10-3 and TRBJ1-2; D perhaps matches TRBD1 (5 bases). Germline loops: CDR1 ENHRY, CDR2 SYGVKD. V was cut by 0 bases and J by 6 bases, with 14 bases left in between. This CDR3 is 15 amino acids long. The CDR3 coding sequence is TGTGCCATCAGTGAGTCCGAAAGGGGCCAAAATGGCTACACCTTC. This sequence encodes CAISESERGQNGYTF.